Below are 29 T cell receptor beta chains sequenced from a single sample in a study of blood T cells in healthy people across ages. Sample-barcoded 5' priming and a J-beta primer mix drove a second PCR of roughly 6 to 12 cycles. MiXCR, applied by TCRdb to the 5' RACE reads, yields one record per CDR3 protein. The top ten clones hold about 22% of a sample with 540,000 or so distinct CDR3 sequences, around 48% of them seen once. Sample: blood. The receptors shown here come from a man of 80 years or more in good health.

V is TRBV20-1 and J is TRBJ2-3; D could derive from TRBD1 or TRBD2 (5 bases each). V dropped 1 base and J dropped 1 base, with 12 bases sitting between them. This CDR3 spans 15 amino acids. Germline V gives CDR1 DFQATT, CDR2 SNEGSKA (reference sequence). The CDR3 sequence is CSARAEVGGTDTQYF. The CDR3 DNA follows: TGCAGTGCTAGAGCGGAGGTAGGGGGCACAGATACGCAGTATTTT.

This clonotype showed up just a few times. The chain joins TRBV7-9 to TRBJ2-3; 8 bases map to TRBD2. CDR1 and CDR2 (germline): SEHNR, FQNEAQ (reference sequence). Unmatched junction bases numbered 6, after V lost 2 bases and J lost 2 bases. The CDR3 is 16 residues long. The CDR3 is CASSLLTGGFTDTQYF. CDR3 sequence (DNA): TGTGCCAGCAGCTTACTCACGGGAGGGTTCACAGATACGCAGTATTTT. The full variable domain, in which reference TRBV7-9 and TRBJ2-3 provide the parts outside the CDR3, is DTGVSQNPRHKITKRGQNVTFRCDPISEHNRLYWYRQTLGQGPEFLTYFQNEAQLEKSRLLSDRFSAERPKGSFSTLEIQRTEQGDSAMYLCASSLLTGGFTDTQYFGPGTRLTVL.

The chain has TRBV28 and TRBJ2-5, with D tentatively TRBD2 (6 bases). The J call may be in error: the DNA end matches TRBJ2-7 better. Germline V gene sequence: CDR1 MDHEN, CDR2 SYDVKM. This CDR3 is built from 14 residues. CDR3 DNA sequence: TGTGCCAGCCGAACTACGGGACTCCTCTACGAGCAGTACTTC. This gives the protein CASRTTGLLYEQYF.

The J gene is TRBJ2-1, the V gene TRBV6-2 or TRBV6-3; 10 bases are shared with TRBD2. Germline CDR1 MNHEY, CDR2 SVGEGT. The CDR3 is 16 amino acids. Trimming cost V 0 bases and J 7 bases; bases outside gene matches: 6. The CDR3 region is CASSYSTSGWRNEQFF. CDR3 DNA sequence: TGTGCCAGCAGTTACTCGACTAGCGGGTGGAGGAATGAGCAGTTCTTC.

V gene TRBV12-3 or TRBV12-4 combines with J gene TRBJ1-3, with D possibly matching TRBD1 (6 bases). Trimming cost V 6 bases and J 4 bases, with 16 bases left between them. The CDR3 is 15 amino acids. Written as DNA, the CDR3 is TGTGCCAGCAGCCGGACAGCTCAGGCGGGAAACACCATATATTTT. Amino acid sequence: CASSRTAQAGNTIYF.

A few counts support this clonotype. The chain employs TRBV6-6 and TRBJ1-1; 7 positions agree with TRBD1. With V trimmed by 2 bases and J by 1 base, 7 bases remained unmatched. Germline CDR1 and CDR2: MNHNY and SVGAGI (reference sequence). CDR3 length: 16 residues. The CDR3, as DNA: TGTGCCAGCAGTTACGGACCGGGACAGCAGAACACTGAAGCTTTCTTT. Its protein product is CASSYGPGQQNTEAFF.

The gene calls are TRBV29-1 and TRBJ2-2; D is possibly TRBD2 (5 bases). The CDR3 spans 13 residues. With 1 base removed from V and 8 bases from J, the gap between germline ends came to 11 bases. CDR1 SQVTM and CDR2 ANQGSEA come from the germline V gene. The DNA for the CDR3 is TGCAGCGTTGAAGCCCGTGGAGGTGGGGAGCTGTTTTTT. As protein: CSVEARGGGELFF.

The chain recombines TRBV20-1 with TRBJ2-7; possibly TRBD1 for D (6 bases). The CDR3 loop spans 13 amino acids. The V and J ends lost 5 bases and 4 bases respectively, with 15 bases between them. Germline assignment: CDR1 DFQATT and CDR2 SNEGSKA (reference sequence). The CDR3 bases are TGCAGTGCTCGGATGGGACACAATTACGAGCAGTACTTC. Translated, it gives CSARMGHNYEQYF.

The chain couples TRBV6-2 or TRBV6-3 to TRBJ1-5; 7 nucleotides match TRBD1. Trimming cost V 8 bases and J 1 base; bases outside gene matches: 8. The CDR3 sequence is 15 residues long. Germline V gene lookup returns CDR1 MNHEY and CDR2 SVGEGT. The CDR3 spells CASGGDRVSNQPQHF. CDR3 in DNA: TGTGCCAGCGGGGGTGACAGGGTGAGCAATCAGCCCCAGCATTTT.

This clonotype was counted a few times. Its ends do not fully match the called genes, so a read error is possible. The J gene is TRBJ2-1, the V gene TRBV6-5; D is unclear. The CDR3 is 15 amino acids. Germline V gene data show CDR1 as MNHEY and CDR2 as SVGAGI. CDR3 sequence: CAGSYRSFGCNEQFF. CDR3 DNA: TGTGCCGGCAGTTACCGGAGCTTTGGGTGCAATGAGCAGTTCTTC.

The chain carries TRBV7-2 and TRBJ2-1; no clear D. This CDR3 comprises 11 residues. V lost 7 bases to trimming and J lost 10 bases, with 11 bases between them. Germline lookup yields CDR1 SGHTA and CDR2 FQGNSA. CDR3 nucleotide sequence: TGTGCCAGCAAGAAGCTCGACGAGCAGTTCTTC. Protein product: CASKKLDEQFF.

The chain links TRBV7-3 to TRBJ2-3; maybe TRBD2 (6 bases). CDR1 is SGHTA, CDR2 FQGTGA, per germline. Trimming shortened V by 5 bases and J by 4 bases, and 19 bases separated the two germline ends. The CDR3 is 16 amino acids. CDR3 in DNA: TGTGCCAGCAGCCAAGCGGCACGACTAGTTGCAGATACGCAGTATTTT. This codes for CASSQAARLVADTQYF.

To note about this clonotype: A read error may be the cause here, since a much bigger clone is one base away. The chain employs TRBV20-1 and TRBJ2-7; D is unclear. Trimming stripped 7 bases from V and 3 bases from J, with 19 bases between. The germline V gene encodes CDR1 DFQATT and CDR2 SNEGSKA (reference sequence). The CDR3 extends over 14 amino acids. CDR3 sequence (DNA): TGCAGTGTGAACCGTCCCGGGTCGTTCTACGAGCAGTACTTC. Amino acids: CSVNRPGSFYEQYF.

In its sample, this clonotype was seen a few times. The rearrangement uses TRBV2 and TRBJ1-2; TRBD1 is a possible D gene (6 bases). CDR1 is SNHLY, CDR2 FYNNEI, per germline. V gave up 4 bases and J gave up 4 bases, with 16 bases separating them. The CDR3 totals 15 residues. The CDR3 sequence is CASSARGGRSYGYTF. The CDR3 nucleotides read TGTGCCAGCAGTGCTCGAGGGGGAAGGAGCTATGGCTACACCTTC. The complete variable domain, with remaining parts taken from reference TRBV2 and TRBJ1-2, reads EPEVTQTPSHQVTQMGQEVILRCVPISNHLYFYWYRQILGQKVEFLVSFYNNEISEKSEIFDDQFSVERPDGSNFTLKIRSTKLEDSAMYFCASSARGGRSYGYTFGSGTRLTVV.

The CDR3 bases are TGTGCCATCAGAGCGTCAGGGGCACCATCCACTGAAGCTTTCTTT. It codes for CAIRASGAPSTEAFF. This chain links TRBV10-3 with TRBJ1-1; a possible D gene is TRBD1 (6 bases). CDR3 length equals 15 residues. V was pared by 6 bases and J by 4 bases, with 18 bases between. CDR1 is ENHRY and CDR2 is SYGVKD in the germline V gene.

The V gene is TRBV7-3, the J gene TRBJ2-7, with 7 bases matching TRBD1. The CDR3 covers 16 residues. J gave up 0 bases and V 5 bases, and 10 bases lay outside the gene matches. CDR1 SGHTA and CDR2 FQGTGA come from the germline V gene. The CDR3 reads CASSPKGQLNSYEQYF. The CDR3 bases are TGTGCCAGCAGCCCGAAGGGACAGCTAAACTCCTACGAGCAGTACTTC.

The chain is built from TRBV3-1 and TRBJ1-1; D unresolved. The CDR3 totals 15 residues. Germline assignment: CDR1 LGHDT and CDR2 YNNKEL (reference sequence). V was cut by 1 base and J by 1 base, with 10 bases left in between. The DNA of the CDR3 is TGTGCCAGCAGCCAAGCTCCACGCTGGAACACTGAAGCTTTCTTT. Its protein is CASSQAPRWNTEAFF.

This clonotype has more than one count but fewer than ten. The junction departs from the called germline gene at one end, perhaps through a read error. The J gene is TRBJ2-6, the V gene TRBV5-1, with D possibly called TRBD1 or TRBD2 (6 bases each). This CDR3 comprises 17 residues. Germline V gene lookup returns CDR1 SGHRS and CDR2 YFSETQ. Written as DNA, the CDR3 is TGCGCCAGCAGCTTACAGGGTACTAGCTCTGGGACCAACGTCCTGACTTTC. It is translated as CASSLQGTSSGTNVLTF.

This chain connects TRBV7-9 to TRBJ2-1; the D gene could be TRBD1 or TRBD2 (6 bases each). Trimming removed 5 bases from V and 4 bases from J, with 18 bases in between. Germline values: CDR1 SEHNR, CDR2 FQNEAQ (reference sequence). This CDR3 is 16 amino acids long. CDR3 sequence: CASSPSGDSMYNEQFF. The CDR3 DNA reads TGTGCCAGCAGCCCCTCAGGGGACTCGATGTACAATGAGCAGTTCTTC.

The chain carries TRBV5-1 and TRBJ2-7; 10 positions agree with TRBD1. Per germline, CDR1 SGHRS and CDR2 YFSETQ. V lost 2 bases, J lost 6 bases, and 8 bases stayed unmatched. This CDR3 region has 15 residues. The CDR3 region has the DNA TGCGCCAGCAGCTTCCCGGACAGGGGGGGCATCGAGCAGTACTTC. The encoded protein is CASSFPDRGGIEQYF. The full variable domain, its missing parts supplied by reference TRBV5-1 and TRBJ2-7, is KAGVTQTPRYLIKTRGQQVTLSCSPISGHRSVSWYQQTPGQGLQFLFEYFSETQRNKGNFPGRFSGRQFSNSRSEMNVSTLELGDSALYLCASSFPDRGGIEQYFGPGTRLTVT.

CDR3 nucleotides: TGTGCCATCAGTGAAGGACAGGGCCTCAATCAGCCCCAGCATTTT. Its protein is CAISEGQGLNQPQHF. The V call is TRBV10-3, the J call TRBJ1-5, with TRBD1 identical over 8 bases. Unmatched junction bases numbered 4, after V lost 3 bases and J lost 3 bases. Germline values: CDR1 ENHRY, CDR2 SYGVKD. The CDR3 covers 15 residues.

The genes are TRBV5-1 and TRBJ1-1; D is unresolved. V shed 0 bases and J shed 6 bases, with 6 bases lying between them. The CDR3 covers 12 residues. Germline V gene data show CDR1 as SGHRS and CDR2 as YFSETQ. The CDR3, as DNA: TGCGCCAGCAGCTTGGAGGGCGCTGAAGCTTTCTTT. Protein sequence: CASSLEGAEAFF.

V and J are TRBV29-1 and TRBJ1-2; 9 nucleotides agree with TRBD1. CDR1 and CDR2 from the germline V gene are SQVTM and ANQGSEA. The CDR3 contains 12 residues. J was trimmed by 8 bases and V by 1 base; bases with no gene match: 2. The CDR3 spells CSVEGTGAGYTF. The CDR3 DNA is TGCAGCGTTGAAGGGACAGGGGCAGGCTACACCTTC.

The chain employs TRBV4-3 and TRBJ1-4; weak D call: TRBD1 (6 bases). CDR3 length: 13 residues. The germline V and J ends were trimmed by 3 bases and 8 bases, with 10 bases remaining between them. Looked up from germline, CDR1 is LGHNA and CDR2 is YSLEER. This CDR3 is CASSHNTGEKLFF. For the CDR3, the DNA is TGCGCCAGCAGCCATAACACAGGGGAAAAACTGTTTTTT.

The sample holds many counts of this clonotype. V usage is TRBV29-1 and J usage is TRBJ2-7; 10 nucleotides match TRBD2. Germline V gene sequence: CDR1 SQVTM, CDR2 ANQGSEA. V shed 7 bases, J shed 3 bases, and the junction held 3 bases outside the gene matches. The CDR3 length is 12 residues. CDR3 coding DNA: TGCAGCGCAGAGCGGGAGGGCTACGAGCAGTACTTC. This sequence encodes CSAEREGYEQYF.

The chain combines TRBV6-6 with TRBJ2-7; 9 bases agree with TRBD1. The CDR3 totals 14 residues. CDR1 and CDR2 from the germline V gene are MNHNY and SVGAGI (reference sequence). V gave up 6 bases and J gave up 4 bases; unmatched junction bases: 7. CDR3 coding DNA: TGTGCCAGCAGGTCGGCGGGACAGGGTTACGAGCAGTACTTC. It is translated as CASRSAGQGYEQYF.

The chain links TRBV5-1 to TRBJ2-4; 9 nucleotides match TRBD1. Near its end, the DNA agrees better with TRBJ2-7, so the J call may be wrong. The CDR3 is made up of 14 amino acids. Germline V lookup: CDR1 SGHRS, CDR2 YFSETQ. The CDR3 bases are TGCGCCAGCACCCAGGACAGGGGACTTGGCGAGCAGTACTTC. Translation: CASTQDRGLGEQYF.

This sequence joins TRBV19 and TRBJ2-1; unclear D gene. Looked up from germline, CDR1 is LNHDA and CDR2 is SQIVND (reference sequence). Trimming took off 5 bases at V and 1 base at J, with 15 bases between the two ends. This CDR3 region has 16 residues. In DNA, the CDR3 is TGTGCCAGTAGTGTGGCAGCTACTAATTCCTACAATGAGCAGTTCTTC. Its translation is CASSVAATNSYNEQFF. The entire variable domain, with the rest obtained from reference TRBV19 and TRBJ2-1, is as follows: DGGITQSPKYLFRKEGQNVTLSCEQNLNHDAMYWYRQDPGQGLRLIYYSQIVNDFQKGDIAEGYSVSREKKESFPLTVTSAQKNPTAFYLCASSVAATNSYNEQFFGPGTRLTVL.

The rearrangement uses TRBV14 and TRBJ2-3; D perhaps matches TRBD1 (5 bases). This CDR3 has 15 residues. Germline CDR1 reads SGHDN; CDR2 reads FVKESK. V was clipped by 6 bases and J by 4 bases, with 17 bases between them. In DNA form, the CDR3 reads TGTGCCAGCAGTCCAGGGCTGGGATCCGCAGATACGCAGTATTTT. Translating gives CASSPGLGSADTQYF.